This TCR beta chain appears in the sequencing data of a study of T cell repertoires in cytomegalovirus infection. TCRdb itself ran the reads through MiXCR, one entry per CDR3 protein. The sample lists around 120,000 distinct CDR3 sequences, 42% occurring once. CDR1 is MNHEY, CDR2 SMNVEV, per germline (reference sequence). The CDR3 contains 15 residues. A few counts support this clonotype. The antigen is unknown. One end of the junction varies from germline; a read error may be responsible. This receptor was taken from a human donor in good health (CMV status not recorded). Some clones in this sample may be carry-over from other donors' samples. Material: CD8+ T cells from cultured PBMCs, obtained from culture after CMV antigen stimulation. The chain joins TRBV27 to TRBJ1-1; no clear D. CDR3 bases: TGTGCCAGCAGTTTATATACCCCCCCGAACGCTGAAGCTTTCTTT. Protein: CASSLYTPPNAEAFF.